This paragraph reports one T cell receptor beta chain. The data originate from a study of blood T cells in healthy people across ages. Per the germline V gene, CDR1 is ENHRY and CDR2 is SYGVKD. Unmatched junction bases numbered 7, after V lost 3 bases and J lost 4 bases. The CDR3 has 16 residues. A second PCR, run for about 7 to 11 cycles, used a sample-barcoded 5' primer plus a J-beta primer mix. Each cDNA molecule carried a tag from a template-switch adaptor that contained 12 random nucleotides. MiXCR, run by TCRdb on the 5' RACE reads, gives a single entry per CDR3 protein. The data hold about 1.4 million distinct CDR3 sequences, with 59% observed a single time.

The sequence came from a man aged 18-30 years in good health. V usage is TRBV10-3 and J usage is TRBJ2-1; TRBD2 matches 9 bases. Input material: blood. The CDR3: CAISDPGREGYNEQFF. CDR3 nucleotide sequence: TGTGCCATCAGTGATCCCGGGCGGGAGGGGTACAATGAGCAGTTCTTC.